This T cell receptor (beta chain) stems from a study of Ad26.COV2.S vaccination and SARS-CoV-2 variants. Points from the study as a whole: Participants in the vaccine arm had higher spike-specific TCR breadth; placebo recipients had lower. Overall T cell responses may have been underestimated by the analyses of TCR breadth and depth. It was found that vaccine and placebo recipients had similar non-spike TCR breadth.

The germline V gene encodes CDR1 WSHSY and CDR2 SAAADI. V lost 4 bases and J 0 bases, leaving 8 bases between the germline ends. This CDR3 has 14 amino acids. Note on this clone: Antigen: not known.

The treatment is: some 20 received Ad26.COV2.S at low or high dose, single or two shots; 5 received placebo; per-sample allocation not given. Day 63 after the first injection of vaccine or placebo was the sampling time. Profiling relied on immunoSEQ multiplex PCR, and the TCRdb table lists in-frame clones only, not all of them. The sample lists 300,000 to 400,000 clones; 90% were seen once. The material sequenced was peripheral blood, taken in a trial of Ad26.COV2.S vaccine versus placebo. V is TRBV10-2 and J is TRBJ2-3; D is unresolved. This sequence was found in a person aged 18 to 65 who received the Ad26.COV2.S COVID-19 vaccine or a placebo. The chain's CDR3 is CASSVLASTDTQYF. CDR3 bases: TGCGCCAGCAGTGTTCTGGCTAGCACAGATACGCAGTATTTT.